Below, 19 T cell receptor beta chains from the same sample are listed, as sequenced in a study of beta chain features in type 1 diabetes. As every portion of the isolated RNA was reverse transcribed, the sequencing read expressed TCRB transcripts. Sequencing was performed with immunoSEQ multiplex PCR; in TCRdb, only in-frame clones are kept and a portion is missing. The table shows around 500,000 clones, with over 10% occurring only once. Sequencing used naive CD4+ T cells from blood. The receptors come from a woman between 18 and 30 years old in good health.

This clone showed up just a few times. The CDR3 sequence: CASSIGGLAGRNIQYF. DNA of the CDR3: TGTGCCAGTAGTATTGGGGGACTAGCCGGGAGGAACATTCAGTACTTC. This sequence joins TRBV19 and TRBJ2-4, with 9 positions matching TRBD2. This CDR3 is built from 16 residues. Germline CDR1 LNHDA, CDR2 SQIVND (reference sequence). The junction had 10 bases not matched to a gene; V was cut back by 3 bases and J by 7 bases.

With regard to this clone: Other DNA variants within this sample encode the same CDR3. The CDR3: CASSLRYQETQYF. The CDR3 DNA is TGTGCCAGCAGCTTACGCTATCAAGAGACCCAGTACTTC. This chain uses TRBV7-2 with TRBJ2-5, with D unclear. CDR3 length equals 13 residues. Germline-derived CDR1 and CDR2 are SGHTA and FQGNSA. The V end lost 2 bases, the J end lost 2 bases, and 6 bases lay between the germline ends.

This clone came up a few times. CDR3 DNA sequence: TGTGCCAGCAGCTCGGGACAGGCAAGGGCGTTTGAGACCCAGTACTTC. Residues: CASSSGQARAFETQYF. This chain joins TRBV7-2 and TRBJ2-5; 8 bases line up with TRBD1. The germline CDR1 and CDR2 sequences are SGHTA and FQGNSA. The CDR3 loop spans 16 amino acids. J lost 5 bases, V lost 4 bases, and 12 bases had no gene match. Combining the CDR3 with reference TRBV7-2 and TRBJ2-5 gives the whole variable domain GAGVSQSPSNKVTEKGKDVELRCDPISGHTALYWYRQSLGQGLEFLIYFQGNSAPDKSGLPSDRFSAERTGGSVSTLTIQRTQQEDSAVYLCASSSGQARAFETQYFGPGTRLLVL.

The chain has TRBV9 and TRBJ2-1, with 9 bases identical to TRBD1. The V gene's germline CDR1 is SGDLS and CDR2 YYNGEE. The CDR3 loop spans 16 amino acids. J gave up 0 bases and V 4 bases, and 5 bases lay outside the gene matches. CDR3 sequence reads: CASSPGTGNSYNEQFF. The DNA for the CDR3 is TGTGCCAGCAGCCCCGGGACAGGGAACTCCTACAATGAGCAGTTCTTC.

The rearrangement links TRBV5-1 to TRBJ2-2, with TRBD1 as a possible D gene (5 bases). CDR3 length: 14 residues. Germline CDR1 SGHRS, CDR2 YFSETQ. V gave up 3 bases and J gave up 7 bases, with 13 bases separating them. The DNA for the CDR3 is TGCGCCAGCAGCTGGAGCCAGGGTTACGGGGAGCTGTTTTTT. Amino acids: CASSWSQGYGELFF.

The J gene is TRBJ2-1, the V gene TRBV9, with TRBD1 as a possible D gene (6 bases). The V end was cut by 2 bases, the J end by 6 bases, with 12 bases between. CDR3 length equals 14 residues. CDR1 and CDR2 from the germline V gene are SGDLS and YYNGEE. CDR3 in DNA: TGTGCCAGCAGCGTCCTAGGGGGAATCAATGAGCAGTTCTTC. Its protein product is CASSVLGGINEQFF.

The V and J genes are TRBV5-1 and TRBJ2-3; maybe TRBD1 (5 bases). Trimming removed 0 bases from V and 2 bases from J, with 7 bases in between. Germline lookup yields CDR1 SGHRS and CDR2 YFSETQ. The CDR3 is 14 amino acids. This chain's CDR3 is CASSLGQFTDTQYF. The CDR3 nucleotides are TGCGCCAGCAGCTTGGGACAGTTCACAGATACGCAGTATTTT. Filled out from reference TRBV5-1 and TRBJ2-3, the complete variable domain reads KAGVTQTPRYLIKTRGQQVTLSCSPISGHRSVSWYQQTPGQGLQFLFEYFSETQRNKGNFPGRFSGRQFSNSRSEMNVSTLELGDSALYLCASSLGQFTDTQYFGPGTRLTVL.

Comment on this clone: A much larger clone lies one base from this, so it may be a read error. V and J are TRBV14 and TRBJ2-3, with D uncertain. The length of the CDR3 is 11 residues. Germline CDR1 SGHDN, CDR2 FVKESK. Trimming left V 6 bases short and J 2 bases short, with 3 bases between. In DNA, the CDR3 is TGTGCCAGCAGTTTCACAGATACGCAGTATTTT. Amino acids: CASSFTDTQYF. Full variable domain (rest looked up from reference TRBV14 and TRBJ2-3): EAGVTQFPSHSVIEKGQTVTLRCDPISGHDNLYWYRRVMGKEIKFLLHFVKESKQDESGMPNNRFLAERTGGTYSTLKVQPAELEDSGVYFCASSFTDTQYFGPGTRLTVL.

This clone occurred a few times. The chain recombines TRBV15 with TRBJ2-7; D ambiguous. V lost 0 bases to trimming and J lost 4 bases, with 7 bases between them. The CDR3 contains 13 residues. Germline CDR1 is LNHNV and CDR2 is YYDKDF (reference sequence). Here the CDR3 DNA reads TGTGCCACCAGCAGAGATTACCGGTACGAGCAGTACGTC. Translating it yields CATSRDYRYEQYV.

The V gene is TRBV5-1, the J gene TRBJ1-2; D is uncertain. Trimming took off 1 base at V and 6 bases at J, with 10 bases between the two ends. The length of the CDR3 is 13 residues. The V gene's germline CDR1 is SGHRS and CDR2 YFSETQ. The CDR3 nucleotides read TGCGCCAGCAGCTTGAACCACGTGGATGGCTACACCTTC. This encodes CASSLNHVDGYTF.

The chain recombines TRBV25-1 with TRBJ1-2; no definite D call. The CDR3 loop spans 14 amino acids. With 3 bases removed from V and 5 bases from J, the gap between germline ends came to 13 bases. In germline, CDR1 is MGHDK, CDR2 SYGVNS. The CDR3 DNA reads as TGTGCCAGCAGTGATCCCCGGGCCAAGTATGGCTACACCTTC. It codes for CASSDPRAKYGYTF.

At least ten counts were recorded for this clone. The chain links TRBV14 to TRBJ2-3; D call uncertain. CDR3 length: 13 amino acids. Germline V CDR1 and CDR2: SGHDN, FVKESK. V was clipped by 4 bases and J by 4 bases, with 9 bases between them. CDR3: CASSPFVADTQYF. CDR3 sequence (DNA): TGTGCCAGCAGCCCGTTTGTGGCAGATACGCAGTATTTT.

The DNA of the CDR3 is TGTGCCAGCAGCCGAGCTAGCGGGAGGGCCCTGAATGAGCAGTTCTTC. The encoded protein is CASSRASGRALNEQFF. The genes are TRBV14 and TRBJ2-1; TRBD2 matches 12 bases. Germline V lookup: CDR1 SGHDN, CDR2 FVKESK. The junction had 8 bases not matched to a gene; V was cut back by 4 bases and J by 7 bases. This CDR3 has 16 amino acids.

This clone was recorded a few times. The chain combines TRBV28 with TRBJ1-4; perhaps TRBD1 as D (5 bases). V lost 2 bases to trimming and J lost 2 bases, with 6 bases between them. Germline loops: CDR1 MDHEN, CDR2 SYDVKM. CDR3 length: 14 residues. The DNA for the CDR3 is TGTGCCAGCAGTTTAGGGGGGACTAATGAAAAACTGTTTTTT. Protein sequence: CASSLGGTNEKLFF.

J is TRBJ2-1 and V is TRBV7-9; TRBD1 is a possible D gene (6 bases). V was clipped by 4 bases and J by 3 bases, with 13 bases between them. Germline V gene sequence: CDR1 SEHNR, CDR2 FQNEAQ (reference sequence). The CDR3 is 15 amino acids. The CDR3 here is CASSWGTSNYNEQFF. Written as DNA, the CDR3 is TGTGCCAGCAGCTGGGGGACATCAAACTACAATGAGCAGTTCTTC.

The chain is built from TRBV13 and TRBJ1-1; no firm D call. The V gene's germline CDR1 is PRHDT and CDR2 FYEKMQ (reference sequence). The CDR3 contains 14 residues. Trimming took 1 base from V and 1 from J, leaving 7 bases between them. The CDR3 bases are TGTGCCAGCAGCTTAGTACAGAAGAACACTGAAGCTTTCTTT. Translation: CASSLVQKNTEAFF.

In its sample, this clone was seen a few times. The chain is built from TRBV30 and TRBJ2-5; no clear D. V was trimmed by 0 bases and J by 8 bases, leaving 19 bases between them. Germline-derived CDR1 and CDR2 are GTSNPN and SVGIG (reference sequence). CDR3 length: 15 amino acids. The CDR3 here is CAWSVDSTAVDTQYF. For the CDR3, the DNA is TGTGCCTGGAGTGTAGATAGTACGGCAGTGGACACCCAGTACTTC.

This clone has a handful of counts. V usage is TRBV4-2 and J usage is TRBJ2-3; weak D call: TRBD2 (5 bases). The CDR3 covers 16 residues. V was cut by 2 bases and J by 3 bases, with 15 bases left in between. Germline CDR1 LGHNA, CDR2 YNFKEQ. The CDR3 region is CASSQLSLGGTDTQYF. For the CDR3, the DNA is TGTGCCAGCAGCCAACTGTCACTAGGCGGGACAGATACGCAGTATTTT.

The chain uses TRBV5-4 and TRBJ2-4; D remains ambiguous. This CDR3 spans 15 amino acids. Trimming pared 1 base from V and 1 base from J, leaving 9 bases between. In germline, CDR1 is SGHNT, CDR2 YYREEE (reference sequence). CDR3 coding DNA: TGTGCCAGCAGCTTGAAACTGGGGGCCAAAAACATTCAGTACTTC. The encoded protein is CASSLKLGAKNIQYF.